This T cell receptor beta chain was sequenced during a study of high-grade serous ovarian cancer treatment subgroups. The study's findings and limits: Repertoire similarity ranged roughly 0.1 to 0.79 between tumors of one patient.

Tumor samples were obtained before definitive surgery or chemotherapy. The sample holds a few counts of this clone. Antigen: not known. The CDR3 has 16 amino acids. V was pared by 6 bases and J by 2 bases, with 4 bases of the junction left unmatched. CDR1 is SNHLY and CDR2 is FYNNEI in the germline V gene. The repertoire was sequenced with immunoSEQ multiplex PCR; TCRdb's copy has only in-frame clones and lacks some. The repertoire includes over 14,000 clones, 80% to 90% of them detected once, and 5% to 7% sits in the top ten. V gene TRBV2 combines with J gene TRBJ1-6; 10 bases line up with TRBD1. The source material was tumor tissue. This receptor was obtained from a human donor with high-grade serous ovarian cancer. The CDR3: CASSGGQGPYNSPLHF. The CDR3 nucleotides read TGTGCCAGCAGCGGGGGACAGGGGCCCTATAATTCACCCCTCCACTTT. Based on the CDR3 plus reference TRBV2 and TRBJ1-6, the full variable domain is EPEVTQTPSHQVTQMGQEVILRCVPISNHLYFYWYRQILGQKVEFLVSFYNNEISEKSEIFDDQFSVERPDGSNFTLKIRSTKLEDSAMYFCASSGGQGPYNSPLHFGNGTRLTVT.